This T cell receptor beta chain was documented in a study of post-analysis software for immune sequencing data. The study, taken as a whole, reports: Samples sharing a preparation batch grouped tightly together when assessed by F measure.

Sequencing libraries made from TCR beta cDNA carried unique molecular identifiers. MiXCR was run by TCRdb on the PCR reads, yielding one entry per CDR3 protein. The repertoire holds approximately 690,000 distinct CDR3 sequences, with over 45% as singletons. In regard to this clonotype: Its antigen remains unknown.

This TCR came from a girl aged 2 to 10 with multiple sclerosis. Material: blood.

The DNA of the CDR3 is TGCAGCGCCGGACAGGGGAAAAGGGTCGAGCAGTACTTC. This translates into CSAGQGKRVEQYF. V is TRBV29-1 and J is TRBJ2-5; 9 bases agree with TRBD1. The end of the DNA aligns better with TRBJ2-7, so the J call may be wrong. The germline CDR1 and CDR2 sequences are SQVTM and ANQGSEA. This CDR3 comprises 13 residues.